Sequencing of this T cell receptor (beta chain) was carried out in a study of T cell responses to AZD1222 COVID-19 vaccine (dated by TCRdb to the early 2020s). As for the study more broadly: AZD1222 recipients given second doses at about 4 weeks or at about 12 weeks were pooled, since spike-specific TCR depth and breadth were not found to differ between the two schedules. A total of under 250 trial participants underwent TCR sequencing, of whom around 210 had received two doses of AZD1222 and some 25 had received two doses of the MenACWY control vaccine. Trial participants were enrolled into age subgroups of 18-55, 56-69 and 70-plus years, which contained roughly 140, 27 and 60 TCR-sequenced participants, respectively.

The CDR3 regions of human TCRbeta chains were subjected to immunosequencing. The authors processed their data as follows. TCRs in the repertoires were matched against a reference library of SARS-CoV-2-specific TCRs that had been generated with the MIRA antigen-specificity platform. Breadth meant the fraction of unique TCRs that were SARS-CoV-2-associated, whereas depth meant the fraction of total T cells that were SARS-CoV-2-associated. Each spike-specific TCR was assigned to its reactive spike region and to a CD4 or CD8 class using the MIRA data. Log10-transformed breadth and depth values were compared by one-way ANOVA with Sidak's multiple comparisons tests. In its TCRdb copy, this immuneACCESS table keeps in-frame sequences only and misses some clones. Where compared with another copy, unresolved V genes explain less than half of these, and the others have no known cause. The V and J calls and clone size are taken from that table; D and trimming were inferred from the DNA. This sample gives some 150,000 clones in total; 85% to 95% of them show up just once. The ten largest clones capture about 1.9% of the sample.

As to this clone: This clone's antigen is unknown. Nothing much larger sits one base from this clone, and base qualities are not available.

Reading the label with the study, this specimen's time point is: baseline before first vaccination. Vaccinee samples were obtained from the UK trials COV001 and COV002, which included a single-blind randomized controlled phase 2/3 trial of AZD1222 (ChAdOx1 nCoV-19) in healthy adults. Trial participant PBMC samples were collected at day 0 and day 28 after the second dose for TCRbeta chain sequencing. Overall study results and their limits: The whole spike protein was spanned by vaccine-associated CD4 TCRs, and dominant responses were seen in regions 160-218 and 743-854. Conclusions about previously exposed vaccinees are limited because only 6 or 7 AZD1222 recipients were SARS-CoV-2 seropositive at baseline. Participants were mostly white British, with more females than males. The authors suggested clonal diversity may have been underestimated. The 56-69-year group was small, and its depth increase did not reach significance, likely because of low power. Spike-specific TCR breadth and depth rose significantly after two AZD1222 doses compared with day 0 and with MenACWY recipients. Epitopes outside the regions mutated in the B.1.351 and B.1.1.7 variants were reportedly recognized by nearly half of the unique spike-specific TCRs. No day 14 peak-response samples were available, so repertoires were characterized only after the peak T cell response.

According to the germline V gene, CDR1 reads KGHSH and CDR2 reads LQKENI. V loses 6 bases at its end and J loses 1 base; junction bases beyond the gene matches: 7. The CDR3 spans 15 residues, from the cysteine through the phenylalanine. CDR3 DNA is the only sequence kept; it has 45 bases, read in frame from the first base. The source is an adult in good health. In this chain, TRBV18 is recombined with TRBJ1-1, with TRBD1 identical over 8 junction bases. This sample comprised peripheral blood, obtained on day 0 of AZD1222 vaccination. The nucleotides read TGTGCCAGCTCCCTCGGACAGGGCGCGAACACTGAAGCTTTCTTT. Its amino acids are CASSLGQGANTEAFF.